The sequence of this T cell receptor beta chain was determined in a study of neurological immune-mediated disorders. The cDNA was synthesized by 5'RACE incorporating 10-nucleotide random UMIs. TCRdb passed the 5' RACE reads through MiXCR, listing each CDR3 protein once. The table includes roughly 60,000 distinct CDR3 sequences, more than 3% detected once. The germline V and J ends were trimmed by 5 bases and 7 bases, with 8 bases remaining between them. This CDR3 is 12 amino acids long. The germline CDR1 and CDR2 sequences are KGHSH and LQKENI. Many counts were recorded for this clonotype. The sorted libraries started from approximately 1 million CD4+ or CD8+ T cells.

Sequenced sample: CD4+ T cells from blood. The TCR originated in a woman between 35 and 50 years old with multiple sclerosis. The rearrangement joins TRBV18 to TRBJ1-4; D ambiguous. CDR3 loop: CASSTMGEKLFF. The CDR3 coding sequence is TGTGCCAGCTCAACAATGGGTGAAAAACTGTTTTTT. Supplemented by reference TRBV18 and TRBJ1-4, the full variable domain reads NAGVMQNPRHLVRRRGQEARLRCSPMKGHSHVYWYRQLPEEGLKFMVYLQKENIIDESGMPKERFSAEFPKEGPSILRIQQVVRGDSAAYFCASSTMGEKLFFGSGTQLSVL.